This T cell receptor (beta chain) was profiled in a study of human thymus T cells. V lost 2 bases and J lost 5, with 15 bases in between. The CDR3 has 15 residues. Germline assignment: CDR1 SGHDT and CDR2 YYEEEE. Assay: immunoSEQ multiplex PCR; the TCRdb copy retains only in-frame clones and omits some. The sample shows under 70,000 clones, 85% to 95% of them seen only once. The J gene is TRBJ2-3, the V gene TRBV5-6; tentatively, D is TRBD1 or TRBD2 (5 bases each). The sequence was collected from a boy in the first two years of life with a congenital heart defect but otherwise immunologically healthy. What was sequenced was blood. CDR3 amino acids: CASSLVREWRDTQYF. In DNA, the CDR3 is TGTGCCAGCAGCTTAGTCAGGGAGTGGAGAGATACGCAGTATTTT. Using reference TRBV5-6 and TRBJ2-3 for the parts outside the CDR3, the full variable domain is DAGVTQSPTHLIKTRGQQVTLRCSPKSGHDTVSWYQQALGQGPQFIFQYYEEEERQRGNFPDRFSGHQFPNYSSELNVNALLLGDSALYLCASSLVREWRDTQYFGPGTRLTVL.